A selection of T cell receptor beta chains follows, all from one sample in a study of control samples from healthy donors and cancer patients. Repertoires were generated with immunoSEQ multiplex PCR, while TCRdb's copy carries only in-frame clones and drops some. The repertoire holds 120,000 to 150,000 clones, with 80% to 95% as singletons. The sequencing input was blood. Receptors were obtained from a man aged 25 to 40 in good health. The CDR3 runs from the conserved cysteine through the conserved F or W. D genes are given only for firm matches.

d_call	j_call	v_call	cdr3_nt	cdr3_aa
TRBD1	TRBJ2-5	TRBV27	TGTGCCAGCAGTTTAGACAGGGGGCGAGAGACCCAGTACTTC	CASSLDRGRETQYF
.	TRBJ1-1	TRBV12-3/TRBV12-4	TGTGCCAGTACGGGACCGCCGGGGACTGAAGCTTTCTTT	CASTGPPGTEAFF
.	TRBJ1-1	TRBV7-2	TGTGCCAGCAGCGGGAGTCGGCCCAACACTGAAGCTTTCTTT	CASSGSRPNTEAFF
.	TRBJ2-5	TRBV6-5	TGTGCCAGCAGTCTCACGACGGGGAGGCCCCAGTACTTC	CASSLTTGRPQYF
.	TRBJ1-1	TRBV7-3	TGTGCCAGCAGCCCGACAGGAATGAACACTGAAGCTTTCTTT	CASSPTGMNTEAFF
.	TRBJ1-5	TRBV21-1	TGTGCCAGCAGTGAGGCAAACGACAGGTGGGATCAGCCCCAGCATTTT	CASSEANDRWDQPQHF
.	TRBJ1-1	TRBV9	TGTGCCAGCAGCTTCGACGGAGAGAACACTGAAGCTTTCTTT	CASSFDGENTEAFF
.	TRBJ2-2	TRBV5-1	TGCGCCAGCAGCTACGACAAGAACACCGGGGAGCTGTTTTTT	CASSYDKNTGELFF
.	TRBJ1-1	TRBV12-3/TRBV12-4	TGTGCCAGCAGCTCAGACCAGGGCACTGAAGCTTTCTTT	CASSSDQGTEAFF
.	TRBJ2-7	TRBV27	TGTGCCAGCAGTTTATACGGTCCGTCCTACGAGCAGTACTTC	CASSLYGPSYEQYF
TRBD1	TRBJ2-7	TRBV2	TGTGCCAGCAGTGGAACGCTGACAGGGGACGAGCAGTACTTC	CASSGTLTGDEQYF
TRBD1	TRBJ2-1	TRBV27	TGTGCCAGCAGTTTATTCGGTCCCCGCCGACAGGGCGGGAATGAGCAGTTCTTC	CASSLFGPRRQGGNEQFF
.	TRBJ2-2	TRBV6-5	TGTGCCAGCAGCCAGGGGACCGGGGAGCTGTTTTTT	CASSQGTGELFF
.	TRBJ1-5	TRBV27	TGTGCCAGCAGTATGAGGTATAGCAATCAGCCCCAGCATTTT	CASSMRYSNQPQHF
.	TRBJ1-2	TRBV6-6	TGTGCCACCCTGGGCGGCAGTTTTTATGGCTACACCTTC	CATLGGSFYGYTF
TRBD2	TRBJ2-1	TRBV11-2	TGTGCCAGCATCACAGGGCGGGGGGGCCTCAATGAGCAGTTCTTC	CASITGRGGLNEQFF
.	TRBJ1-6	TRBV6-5	TGTGCCAGCAGTTACTTGGCAGAAAATTCACCCCTCCACTTT	CASSYLAENSPLHF
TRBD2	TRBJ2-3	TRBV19	TGTGCCAGCCGTCCAGGTCGGGGACTAGCGAAGAGCACAGATACGCAGTATTTT	CASRPGRGLAKSTDTQYF
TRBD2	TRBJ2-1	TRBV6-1	TGTGCCAGCAGTGAATGGGCGGGGGGGCTTGACAATGAGCAGTTCTTC	CASSEWAGGLDNEQFF
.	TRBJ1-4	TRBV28	TGTGCCAGCAGTCTCGGGACAACCGCAACTAATGAAAAACTGTTTTTT	CASSLGTTATNEKLFF
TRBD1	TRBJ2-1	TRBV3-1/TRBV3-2	TGTGCCAGCAGCCTCGGACAGGGGGCGCGGAATGAGCAGTTCTTC	CASSLGQGARNEQFF
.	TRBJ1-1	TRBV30	TGTGCCTGGAGTGGAACGGACACTGAAGCTTTCTTT	CAWSGTDTEAFF
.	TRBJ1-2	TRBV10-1	TGCGCCAGCCCGGGGAATTTGGGGGGCTACACCTTC	CASPGNLGGYTF
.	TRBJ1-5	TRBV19	TGTGCCAGTAGTCCCAAACTTAGCAATCAGCCCCAGCATTTT	CASSPKLSNQPQHF
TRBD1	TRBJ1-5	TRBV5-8	TGTGCCAGCAGCCGAAGGACAGGGGGGGGTCAGCCCCAGCATTTT	CASSRRTGGGQPQHF
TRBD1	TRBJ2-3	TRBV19	TGTGCCAGTAGTATAGGATCGACAGGGGGGACAGATACGCAGTATTTT	CASSIGSTGGTDTQYF
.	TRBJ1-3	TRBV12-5	TGTGCTAGTGGTTTGGGGACGTCTGGAAACACCATATATTTT	CASGLGTSGNTIYF